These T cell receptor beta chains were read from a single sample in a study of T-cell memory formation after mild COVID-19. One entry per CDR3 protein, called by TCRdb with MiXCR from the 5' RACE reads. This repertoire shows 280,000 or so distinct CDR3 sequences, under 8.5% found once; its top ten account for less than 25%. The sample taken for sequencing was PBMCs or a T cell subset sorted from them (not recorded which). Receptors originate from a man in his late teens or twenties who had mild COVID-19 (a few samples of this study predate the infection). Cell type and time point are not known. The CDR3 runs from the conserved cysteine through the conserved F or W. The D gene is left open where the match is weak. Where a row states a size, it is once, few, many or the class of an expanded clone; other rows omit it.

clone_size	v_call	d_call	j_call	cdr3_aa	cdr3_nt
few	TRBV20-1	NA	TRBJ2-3	CSAPREQETYTDTQYF	TGCAGTGCTCCGAGAGAACAGGAGACATACACAGATACGCAGTATTTT
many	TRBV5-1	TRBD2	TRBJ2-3	CASSFYGGADTQYF	TGCGCCAGCAGCTTTTACGGGGGGGCAGATACGCAGTATTTT
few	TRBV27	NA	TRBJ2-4	CASSLLGYENIQYF	TGTGCCAGCAGTTTACTGGGATATGAAAACATTCAGTACTTC
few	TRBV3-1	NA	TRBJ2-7	CASSQRGRAGWHEQYF	TGTGCCAGCAGCCAAAGGGGGCGAGCGGGGTGGCACGAGCAGTACTTC
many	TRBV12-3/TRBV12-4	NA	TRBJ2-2	CASSRTGELFF	TGTGCCAGCAGTCGGACCGGGGAGCTGTTTTTT
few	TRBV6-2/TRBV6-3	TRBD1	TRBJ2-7	CASSSGTALSYEQYF	TGTGCCAGCAGTTCAGGGACAGCGCTCTCCTACGAGCAGTACTTC
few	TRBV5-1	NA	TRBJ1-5	CASSPLGQLDQPQHF	TGCGCCAGCAGCCCACTCGGACAGCTAGATCAGCCCCAGCATTTT
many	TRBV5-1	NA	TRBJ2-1	CASSGQSSRYNEQFF	TGCGCCAGCAGCGGTCAGTCTAGCCGCTACAATGAGCAGTTCTTC
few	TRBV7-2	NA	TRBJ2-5	CASSPRSGKETQYF	TGTGCCAGCAGCCCTCGAAGCGGCAAAGAGACCCAGTACTTC
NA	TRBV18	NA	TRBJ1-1	CASSPREGGTEAFF	TGTGCCAGCTCACCACGAGAGGGAGGCACTGAAGCTTTCTTT
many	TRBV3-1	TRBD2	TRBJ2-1	CASSQRRGGRNEQFF	TGTGCCAGCAGCCAGAGGCGGGGGGGCAGGAATGAGCAGTTCTTC
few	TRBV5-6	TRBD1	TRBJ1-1	CASSPGTGTRDTEAFF	TGTGCCAGCAGCCCGGGGACAGGGACGAGGGACACTGAAGCTTTCTTT
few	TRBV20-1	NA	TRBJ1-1	CSAFRPDSGAEAFF	TGCAGTGCATTCCGCCCCGATTCGGGGGCTGAAGCTTTCTTT
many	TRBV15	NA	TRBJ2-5	CATRGAAQETQYF	TGTGCCACCAGGGGCGCGGCCCAAGAGACCCAGTACTTC
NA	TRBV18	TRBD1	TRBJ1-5	CASSPTGQGAGQPQHF	TGTGCCAGCTCACCAACAGGACAGGGGGCGGGTCAGCCCCAGCATTTT
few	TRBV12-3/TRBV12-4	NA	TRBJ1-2	CASSGSDLESGEANYGYTF	TGTGCCAGCAGTGGGTCAGACCTCGAATCAGGGGAGGCTAACTATGGCTACACCTTC
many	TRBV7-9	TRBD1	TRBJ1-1	CASSRQGSTEAFF	TGTGCCAGCAGCCGACAGGGTTCCACTGAAGCTTTCTTT
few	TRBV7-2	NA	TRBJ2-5	CASSTTGTQLRETQYF	TGTGCCAGCAGCACAACAGGGACCCAATTAAGGGAGACCCAGTACTTC
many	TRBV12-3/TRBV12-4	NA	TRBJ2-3	CASNPRGREGTDTQYF	TGTGCCAGCAATCCTAGAGGCAGGGAAGGCACAGATACGCAGTATTTT
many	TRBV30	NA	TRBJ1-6	CAWKPISSYNSPLHF	TGTGCCTGGAAACCGATAAGCTCCTATAATTCACCCCTCCACTTT
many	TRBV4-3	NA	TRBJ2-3	CASSQRPTSTDTQYF	TGCGCCAGCAGCCAGCGACCCACGAGCACAGATACGCAGTATTTT
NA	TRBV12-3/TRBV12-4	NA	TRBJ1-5	CASSLGAHNQPQHF	TGTGCCAGCAGTCTGGGGGCCCACAATCAGCCCCAGCATTTT
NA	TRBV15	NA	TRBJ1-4	CATSRFEEKLFF	TGTGCCACCAGCAGATTCGAGGAAAAACTGTTTTTT
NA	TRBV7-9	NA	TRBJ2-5	CASSLGPNGVETQYF	TGTGCCAGCAGCTTAGGCCCAAATGGAGTAGAGACCCAGTACTTC
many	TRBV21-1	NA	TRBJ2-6	CASSLFRQGSSSGANVLTF	TGTGCCAGCTCCCTCTTTAGACAGGGGTCAAGCTCTGGGGCCAACGTCCTGACTTTC
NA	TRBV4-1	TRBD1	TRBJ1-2	CASSLPGTGGNGYTF	TGCGCCAGCAGCCTGCCCGGGACAGGGGGAAATGGCTACACCTTC
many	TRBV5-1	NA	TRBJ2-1	CASSFWGGRQFF	TGCGCCAGCAGCTTTTGGGGGGGCAGGCAGTTCTTC
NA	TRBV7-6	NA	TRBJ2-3	CASSPTITDTQYF	TGTGCCAGCAGCCCGACTATAACAGATACGCAGTATTTT
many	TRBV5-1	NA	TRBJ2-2	CASTRQTATDTGELFF	TGCGCCAGCACCCGACAGACAGCCACCGACACCGGGGAGCTGTTTTTT
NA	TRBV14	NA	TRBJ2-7	CASSHTRTKSRYEQYF	TGTGCCAGCAGCCACACCAGGACAAAAAGCCGCTACGAGCAGTACTTC
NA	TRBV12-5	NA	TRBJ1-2	CASGLTGDGDGDRYGYTF	TGTGCTAGTGGTTTGACGGGTGATGGGGACGGTGATCGCTATGGCTACACCTTC
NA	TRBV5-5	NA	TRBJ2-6	CASTWGPPGGNVLTF	TGTGCCAGCACCTGGGGACCGCCCGGGGGCAACGTCCTGACTTTC
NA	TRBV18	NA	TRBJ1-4	CASSPRTFDKLFF	TGTGCCAGCTCACCAAGGACATTCGACAAACTGTTTTTT
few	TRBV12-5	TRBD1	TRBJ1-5	CASAYGLGQGYHQPQHF	TGTGCTAGTGCCTATGGCCTTGGACAGGGGTATCATCAGCCCCAGCATTTT
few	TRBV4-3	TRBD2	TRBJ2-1	CASSPERGRPYNEQFF	TGCGCCAGCAGCCCAGAGCGGGGGAGACCCTACAATGAGCAGTTCTTC
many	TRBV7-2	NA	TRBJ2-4	CASSLGTRFQYF	TGTGCCAGCAGCTTAGGCACCCGGTTTCAGTACTTC
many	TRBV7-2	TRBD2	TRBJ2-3	CASSLSGVRSDTQYF	TGTGCCAGCAGCTTGAGCGGGGTGAGGTCAGATACGCAGTATTTT
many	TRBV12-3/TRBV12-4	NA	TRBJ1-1	CASSWAPGNAFF	TGTGCCAGCAGCTGGGCTCCGGGGAATGCTTTCTTT
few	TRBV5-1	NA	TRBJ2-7	CASSLAMSGEQQYF	TGCGCCAGCAGCTTGGCCATGTCAGGGGAGCAGCAGTACTTC
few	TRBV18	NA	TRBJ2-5	CASSPYLQETQYF	TGTGCCAGCTCACCGTACCTCCAAGAGACCCAGTACTTC
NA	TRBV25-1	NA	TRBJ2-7	CASSERTENYDQYF	TGTGCCAGCAGTGAAAGGACGGAGAACTACGATCAGTACTTC
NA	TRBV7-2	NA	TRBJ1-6	CASSLGTPNPPLHF	TGTGCCAGCAGCTTAGGGACACCTAATCCACCCCTCCACTTT
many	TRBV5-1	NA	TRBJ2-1	CASSLQGSYNEQFF	TGCGCCAGCAGCTTACAGGGCTCCTACAATGAGCAGTTCTTC
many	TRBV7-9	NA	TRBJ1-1	CASSLAKGVNTEAFF	TGTGCCAGCAGCTTAGCTAAGGGAGTGAACACTGAAGCTTTCTTT
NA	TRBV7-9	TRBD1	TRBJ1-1	CASSLTGAGTEAFF	TGTGCCAGCAGCCTGACAGGGGCGGGGACTGAAGCTTTCTTT
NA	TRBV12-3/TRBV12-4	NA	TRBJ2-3	CASGLAMDTQYF	TGTGCCAGCGGCCTTGCTATGGATACGCAGTATTTT
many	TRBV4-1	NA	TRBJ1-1	CASSQEVGVGTEAFF	TGCGCCAGCAGCCAAGAAGTCGGGGTGGGCACTGAAGCTTTCTTT
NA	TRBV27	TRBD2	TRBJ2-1	CASSLGTSGGLYNEQFF	TGTGCCAGCAGCCTCGGGACTAGCGGGGGGCTCTACAATGAGCAGTTCTTC
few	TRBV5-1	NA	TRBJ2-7	CASSLEPRTYEQYF	TGCGCCAGCAGCTTGGAACCCAGAACCTACGAGCAGTACTTC
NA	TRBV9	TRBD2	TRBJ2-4	CASSVAGVGGSSSIQYF	TGTGCCAGCAGCGTCGCGGGGGTGGGAGGGTCTTCCAGCATTCAGTACTTC
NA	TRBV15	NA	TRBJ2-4	CATSRDNGAKNIQYF	TGTGCCACCAGCAGAGATAACGGAGCCAAAAACATTCAGTACTTC
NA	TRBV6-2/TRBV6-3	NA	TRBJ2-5	CASSYREETQYF	TGTGCCAGCAGTTACAGGGAAGAGACCCAGTACTTC
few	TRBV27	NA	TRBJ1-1	CASSINPLLGAFF	TGTGCCAGCAGCATTAACCCTCTCTTGGGGGCTTTCTTT
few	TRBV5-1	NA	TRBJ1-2	CASSRGVDDGYTF	TGCGCCAGCAGCCGAGGAGTTGACGATGGCTACACCTTC
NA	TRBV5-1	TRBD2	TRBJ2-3	CASSLMLAGGPDTQYF	TGCGCCAGCAGCTTGATGCTAGCGGGGGGCCCAGATACGCAGTATTTT
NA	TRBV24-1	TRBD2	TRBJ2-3	CATSDPTSGSTDTQYF	TGTGCCACCAGTGACCCTACTAGCGGGAGCACAGATACGCAGTATTTT
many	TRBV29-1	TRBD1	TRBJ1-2	CSVRGTDYGYTF	TGCAGCGTCAGAGGGACAGACTATGGCTACACCTTC
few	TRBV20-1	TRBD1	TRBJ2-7	CSASPGQGARQYF	TGCAGTGCTAGCCCGGGACAGGGGGCCAGGCAGTACTTC
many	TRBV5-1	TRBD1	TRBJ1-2	CASSPGTVTNYGYTF	TGCGCCAGCAGCCCGGGGACAGTAACTAACTATGGCTACACCTTC